Below, 13 T cell receptor beta chains from the same sample are listed, as sequenced in a study of shared clonotypes between healthy human individuals. Libraries were prepared by immunoSEQ multiplex PCR; TCRdb keeps only in-frame clonotypes and omits some of them. The sample lists 2 million to 2.5 million clones, approximately 94% occurring once. Sequences were obtained from naive CD4+ T cells sorted from blood. Subset given: CD45RA+ positively selected. The receptor source for this set is a man aged 18 to 29 in good health.

The V gene is TRBV15, the J gene TRBJ1-1; 10 bases line up with TRBD1. V gave up 1 base and J gave up 0 bases; unmatched junction bases: 17. Germline loops: CDR1 LNHNV, CDR2 YYDKDF (reference sequence). The CDR3 spans 21 residues. CDR3 in DNA: TGTGCCACCAGCAGAGCCCCGGGACAGGGGAACACTGCGCTAATGAACACTGAAGCTTTCTTT. Its translation is CATSRAPGQGNTALMNTEAFF.

V and J are TRBV6-6 and TRBJ2-7; 9 bases align to TRBD1. Germline loops: CDR1 MNHNY, CDR2 SVGAGI (reference sequence). The junction had 2 bases not matched to a gene; V was cut back by 2 bases and J by 3 bases. CDR3 length equals 14 residues. DNA for the CDR3: TGTGCCAGCAGTTACGGGACAGGGAACTACGAGCAGTACTTC. Translated: CASSYGTGNYEQYF.

The CDR3 DNA reads as TGTGCCAGCAGTGAAAGTCTCGGATCCTGGGGCTACACCTTC. This encodes CASSESLGSWGYTF. V gene TRBV6-4 combines with J gene TRBJ1-2; D remains unclear. CDR1 and CDR2 from the germline V gene are MRHNA and SNTAGT. The CDR3 sequence is 14 residues long. V dropped 3 bases and J dropped 8 bases, with 16 bases sitting between them.

V and J are TRBV28 and TRBJ2-7, with 7 bases that match TRBD2. V shed 6 bases, J shed 6 bases, and the junction held 14 bases outside the gene matches. CDR3 length equals 15 residues. The germline gives CDR1 MDHEN, CDR2 SYDVKM. CDR3 sequence: CASSGLGLEFIEQYF. The DNA of the CDR3 is TGTGCCAGCAGCGGGCTTGGACTAGAGTTTATCGAGCAGTACTTC.

CDR3 DNA: TGTGCCAGCAGTGAAGCACCCCTCAGTCAGCCCCAGCATTTT. This gives the protein CASSEAPLSQPQHF. This sequence joins TRBV6-1 and TRBJ1-5; no definite D call. V shed 0 bases and J shed 6 bases, with 9 bases lying between them. The CDR3 length is 14 residues. CDR1 and CDR2 from the germline V gene are MNHNS and SASEGT.

The chain uses TRBV10-3 and TRBJ1-1; no firm D call. The CDR3 length is 10 residues. The germline CDR1 and CDR2 sequences are ENHRY and SYGVKD. V lost 9 bases to trimming and J lost 7 bases, with 9 bases between them. The CDR3 sequence is CAIRTVEAFF. In nucleotides, the CDR3 is TGTGCCATACGAACAGTTGAAGCTTTCTTT.

This chain connects TRBV10-2 to TRBJ2-5; D could derive from TRBD1 or TRBD2 (5 bases each). Germline V gene sequence: CDR1 WSHSY, CDR2 SAAADI. CDR3 length: 14 residues. Trimming cost V 3 bases and J 3 bases, with 11 bases left between them. CDR3 DNA: TGCGCCAGCAGTGACGGGACGTTAAAAGAGACCCAGTACTTC. Encoded protein: CASSDGTLKETQYF.

The chain uses TRBV10-2 and TRBJ2-3; D gene unclear. CDR3 length: 13 amino acids. CDR1 WSHSY and CDR2 SAAADI come from the germline V gene. V shed 0 bases and J shed 8 bases, with 9 bases lying between them. This CDR3 reads CASSESTKGTQYF. The CDR3 DNA reads as TGCGCCAGCAGTGAGTCGACGAAGGGTACGCAGTATTTT.

This chain joins TRBV29-1 and TRBJ2-7; TRBD2 matches at 10 bases. This CDR3 contains 15 residues. V lost 3 bases to trimming and J lost 1 base; unmatched junction nucleotides: 6. Germline CDR1 is SQVTM and CDR2 is ANQGSEA. For the CDR3, the DNA is TGCAGCGTTGAGGGGACTAGCGCTAAATCCTACGAGCAGTACTTC. This gives the protein CSVEGTSAKSYEQYF.

V gene TRBV11-2 combines with J gene TRBJ2-7, with 8 bases identical to TRBD1. V shed 6 bases, J shed 1 base, and the junction held 5 bases outside the gene matches. Germline V gene sequence: CDR1 SGHAT, CDR2 FQNNGV. This CDR3 contains 14 residues. CDR3 nucleotides: TGTGCCAGCAGGGGTGACAGGGGTTCCTACGAGCAGTACTTC. Protein sequence: CASRGDRGSYEQYF.

The gene calls are TRBV18 and TRBJ2-5, with 9 bases matching TRBD1. Germline CDR1 is KGHSH and CDR2 is LQKENI. With 4 bases clipped from V and 5 bases from J, the junction kept 8 bases outside the gene matches. The CDR3 contains 15 residues. The CDR3 DNA sequence: TGTGCCAGCTCACGGTCGACAGGGGGACGGGAGACCCAGTACTTC. It translates to CASSRSTGGRETQYF. The variable domain in full, with the rest retrieved from reference TRBV18 and TRBJ2-5, is NAGVMQNPRHLVRRRGQEARLRCSPMKGHSHVYWYRQLPEEGLKFMVYLQKENIIDESGMPKERFSAEFPKEGPSILRIQQVVRGDSAAYFCASSRSTGGRETQYFGPGTRLLVL.

This clone was seen only once. The chain is built from TRBV30 and TRBJ2-7, with 9 positions matching TRBD2. This CDR3 is 18 amino acids long. With 4 bases clipped from V and 6 bases from J, the junction kept 22 bases outside the gene matches. Looked up from germline, CDR1 is GTSNPN and CDR2 is SVGIG (reference sequence). CDR3 DNA: TGTGCCTGGATAGGGGCCGGAGCGGGAGGTGCCCCCAAGGGCGAGCAGTACTTC. This codes for CAWIGAGAGGAPKGEQYF.

The rearrangement uses TRBV6-6 and TRBJ2-1; D possibly corresponds to TRBD2 (5 bases). Looked up from germline, CDR1 is MNHNY and CDR2 is SVGAGI (reference sequence). Trimming left V 2 bases short and J 8 bases short, with 16 bases between. The CDR3 covers 15 residues. CDR3 bases: TGTGCCAGCAGTTACGACGGGAATAGCGTCTATGAGCAGTTCTTC. This gives the protein CASSYDGNSVYEQFF.